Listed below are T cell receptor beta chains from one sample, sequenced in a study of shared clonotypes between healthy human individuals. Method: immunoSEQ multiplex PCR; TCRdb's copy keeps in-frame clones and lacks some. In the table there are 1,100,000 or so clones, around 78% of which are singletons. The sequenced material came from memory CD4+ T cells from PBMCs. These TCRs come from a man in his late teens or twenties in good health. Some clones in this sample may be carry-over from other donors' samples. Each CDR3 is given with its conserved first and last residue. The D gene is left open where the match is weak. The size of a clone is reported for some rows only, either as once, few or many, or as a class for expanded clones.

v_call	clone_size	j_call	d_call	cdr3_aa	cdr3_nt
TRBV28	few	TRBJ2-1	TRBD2	CASSLGGGGSHNEQFF	TGTGCCAGCAGTTTAGGCGGAGGCGGGAGCCACAATGAGCAGTTCTTC
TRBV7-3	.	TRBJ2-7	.	CASSSYRDPKKRGVYEQYF	TGTGCCAGCAGCTCGTACCGGGACCCAAAGAAAAGGGGGGTCTACGAGCAGTACTTC
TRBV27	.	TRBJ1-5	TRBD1	CASSLTRGRYQPQHF	TGTGCCAGCAGTTTAACCAGGGGGCGCTATCAGCCCCAGCATTTT
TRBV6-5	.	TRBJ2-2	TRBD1	CASRSTGTTGELFF	TGTGCCAGCAGGTCGACAGGGACCACCGGGGAGCTGTTTTTT
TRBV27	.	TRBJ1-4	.	CASSLANRAGDEKLFF	TGTGCCAGCAGTTTAGCCAACCGGGCTGGGGATGAAAAACTGTTTTTT
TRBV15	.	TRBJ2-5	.	CATSPRGRGETQYF	TGTGCCACCAGCCCCCGAGGCAGGGGAGAGACCCAGTACTTC
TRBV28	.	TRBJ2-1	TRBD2	CASSPGGEGYNEQFF	TGTGCCAGCAGCCCCGGGGGGGAGGGTTACAATGAGCAGTTCTTC
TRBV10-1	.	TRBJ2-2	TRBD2	CASIMGLAGDRYTGELFF	TGCGCCAGCATCATGGGACTAGCGGGAGATAGGTACACCGGGGAGCTGTTTTTT
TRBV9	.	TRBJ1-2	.	CASSVEARDHGYTF	TGTGCCAGCAGCGTAGAGGCGAGGGATCATGGCTACACCTTC
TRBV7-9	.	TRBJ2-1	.	CASSSHLGGSGSYNEQFF	TGTGCCAGCAGCTCTCATCTCGGCGGATCGGGCTCCTACAATGAGCAGTTCTTC
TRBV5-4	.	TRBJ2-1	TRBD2	CASSLRGGNEQFF	TGTGCCAGCAGCTTGCGGGGGGGCAATGAGCAGTTCTTC
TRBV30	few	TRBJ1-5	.	CAWTSPTWRGQPQHF	TGTGCCTGGACTTCCCCGACTTGGAGGGGCCAGCCCCAGCATTTT
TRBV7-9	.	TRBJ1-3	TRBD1	CASSFQGATGNTIYF	TGTGCCAGCAGCTTTCAGGGGGCAACAGGAAACACCATATATTTT
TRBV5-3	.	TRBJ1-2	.	CARSTRTDPIPIPSNYGYTF	TGTGCCAGAAGCACCCGGACGGATCCAATTCCTATCCCATCTAACTATGGCTACACCTTC
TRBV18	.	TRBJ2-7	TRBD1	CASSPGTGGFEQYF	TGTGCCAGCTCACCCGGGACAGGGGGATTCGAGCAGTACTTC
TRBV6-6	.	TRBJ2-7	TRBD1	CASSYSDRYEQYF	TGTGCCAGCAGTTACTCGGACAGGTACGAGCAGTACTTC
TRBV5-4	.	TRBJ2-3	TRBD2	CAIRRESRTDTQYF	TGTGCCATCCGGCGGGAGTCCCGCACAGATACGCAGTATTTT
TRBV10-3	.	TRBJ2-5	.	CAISESSMWGGETQYF	TGTGCCATCAGTGAGTCTTCAATGTGGGGTGGCGAGACCCAGTACTTC
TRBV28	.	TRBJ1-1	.	CASSLLGGRGFREAFF	TGTGCCAGCAGTTTATTGGGGGGGAGAGGGTTTCGGGAAGCTTTCTTT
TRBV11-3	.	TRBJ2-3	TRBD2	CASSLDGGEDTQYF	TGTGCCAGCAGCTTAGACGGGGGGGAAGATACGCAGTATTTT
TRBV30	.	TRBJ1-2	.	CAWSTEGSYTF	TGTGCCTGGAGTACGGAGGGCAGCTACACCTTC
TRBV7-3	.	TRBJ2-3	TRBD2	CASSFSTSRGTDTQYF	TGTGCCAGCAGCTTCTCGACTAGCAGGGGCACAGATACGCAGTATTTT